Following are 31 T cell receptor beta chains from one sample sequenced in a study of control samples from healthy donors and cancer patients. The protocol was immunoSEQ multiplex PCR, while the TCRdb copy is restricted to in-frame clones and leaves out a portion. The repertoire holds about 160,000 clones, with 80% to 95% as singletons. Sequencing used blood. The receptor source for this set is a man aged 18 to 29 in good health.

V usage is TRBV9 and J usage is TRBJ2-1; the D gene is possibly TRBD2 (7 bases). V was pared by 0 bases and J by 9 bases, with 13 bases between. The V gene's germline CDR1 is SGDLS and CDR2 YYNGEE. This CDR3 spans 14 amino acids. The CDR3 reads CASSVAGGHGEQFF. CDR3 nucleotide sequence: TGTGCCAGCAGCGTAGCCGGGGGGCACGGTGAGCAGTTCTTC.

The rearrangement links TRBV9 to TRBJ2-6; D uncertain. The CDR3 length is 15 residues. Deletions cut 2 bases from V and 0 bases from J, with 6 bases between. Germline-derived CDR1 and CDR2 are SGDLS and YYNGEE. In DNA form, the CDR3 reads TGTGCCAGCAGCGTTGGGGTCTCTGGGGCCAACGTCCTGACTTTC. Its protein product is CASSVGVSGANVLTF.

V is TRBV2 and J is TRBJ2-1; TRBD1 might be the D (7 bases). The CDR3 extends over 15 amino acids. V lost 5 bases to trimming and J lost 3 bases, with 14 bases between them. Per the germline V gene, CDR1 is SNHLY and CDR2 is FYNNEI. CDR3 in amino acids: CASSTRQGGYNEQFF. CDR3 bases: TGTGCCAGCAGTACTCGACAGGGAGGCTACAATGAGCAGTTCTTC.

This chain joins TRBV2 and TRBJ2-3, with TRBD2 identical over 7 bases. The J segment lost 5 bases and the V segment lost 0 bases, leaving 5 bases of the junction unmatched. Germline loops: CDR1 SNHLY, CDR2 FYNNEI. The CDR3 length is 15 residues. CDR3 in DNA: TGTGCCAGCAGTGAAGCGGGCTTAGCGGGAGATACGCAGTATTTT. Protein sequence: CASSEAGLAGDTQYF.

The chain couples TRBV19 to TRBJ2-7, with 8 bases identical to TRBD2. J was trimmed by 3 bases and V by 5 bases; bases with no gene match: 6. The CDR3 is made up of 14 amino acids. Germline-derived CDR1 and CDR2 are LNHDA and SQIVND (reference sequence). The CDR3 here is CASSRTSSHYEQYF. The CDR3, as DNA: TGTGCCAGTAGTCGGACTAGCTCTCACTACGAGCAGTACTTC.

The chain couples TRBV6-5 to TRBJ1-2, with 8 bases matching TRBD1. V was clipped by 5 bases and J by 6 bases; unmatched bases: 5. The CDR3 extends over 13 amino acids. The V gene's germline CDR1 is MNHEY and CDR2 SVGAGI. CDR3 loop: CASSRTGKDGYTF. The CDR3 DNA reads as TGTGCCAGCAGTCGGACAGGGAAGGATGGCTACACCTTC.

This chain connects TRBV23-1 to TRBJ1-3, with D possibly being TRBD1 (5 bases). TRBV23-1 is classed as an ORF, of uncertain function. The CDR3 consists of 16 residues. Trimming removed 4 bases at V and 6 bases at J, with 19 bases between. CDR3 in amino acids: CASSPIGTRKANTIYF. CDR3 nucleotide sequence: TGCGCCAGCAGTCCTATCGGGACCAGGAAGGCAAACACCATATATTTT.

The chain joins TRBV9 to TRBJ1-2, with D possibly being TRBD1 (5 bases). Germline-derived CDR1 and CDR2 are SGDLS and YYNGEE. V lost 2 bases and J lost 8, with 16 bases in between. There are 14 residues in the CDR3. The CDR3 DNA reads TGTGCCAGCAGCGTTGTAGGCGGGACTAGGGGCTACACCTTC. Translation: CASSVVGGTRGYTF.

This chain joins TRBV5-1 and TRBJ2-6; a weak D match, TRBD1 (5 bases). V shed 4 bases and J shed 0 bases, with 8 bases lying between them. The CDR3 extends over 15 amino acids. CDR1 and CDR2 from the germline V gene are SGHRS and YFSETQ. CDR3 DNA: TGCGCCAGCAGCCCCACAGGCTCTGGGGCCAACGTCCTGACTTTC. This encodes CASSPTGSGANVLTF. Based on the CDR3 plus reference TRBV5-1 and TRBJ2-6, the full variable domain is KAGVTQTPRYLIKTRGQQVTLSCSPISGHRSVSWYQQTPGQGLQFLFEYFSETQRNKGNFPGRFSGRQFSNSRSEMNVSTLELGDSALYLCASSPTGSGANVLTFGAGSRLTVL.

The chain combines TRBV20-1 with TRBJ1-1; unclear D gene. CDR1 and CDR2 (germline): DFQATT, SNEGSKA (reference sequence). V was cut by 2 bases and J by 10 bases, with 11 bases left in between. The CDR3 consists of 11 residues. CDR3 DNA sequence: TGCAGTGCTAGAAGTCAGGAACGAGCTTTCTTT. This encodes CSARSQERAFF.

This chain connects TRBV13 to TRBJ2-6, with a possible D match to TRBD2 (7 bases). V was trimmed by 0 bases and J by 0 bases, leaving 21 bases between them. Germline V gene lookup returns CDR1 PRHDT and CDR2 FYEKMQ (reference sequence). The CDR3 spans 21 residues. The CDR3: CASSLGRLFGGASSGANVLTF. The CDR3 DNA follows: TGTGCCAGCAGCTTAGGCCGGCTTTTTGGGGGGGCTTCCTCTGGGGCCAACGTCCTGACTTTC.

The J gene is TRBJ1-2, the V gene TRBV10-2; no firm D call. There are 14 residues in the CDR3. V was shortened by 3 bases and J by 6 bases, with 14 bases between the two germline ends. Germline V gives CDR1 WSHSY, CDR2 SAAADI. The DNA of the CDR3 is TGCGCCAGCAGTGATTGGGGATTGAGGGATGGCTACACCTTC. This codes for CASSDWGLRDGYTF.

This chain joins TRBV27 and TRBJ2-7, with D uncertain. CDR3 length: 13 amino acids. Germline assignment: CDR1 MNHEY and CDR2 SMNVEV (reference sequence). V lost 0 bases and J 5 bases, leaving 8 bases between the germline ends. The CDR3 sequence: CASSLSGGHEQYF. The CDR3 DNA reads as TGTGCCAGCAGTTTATCAGGCGGTCACGAGCAGTACTTC.

This chain uses TRBV27 with TRBJ1-1; D remains unclear. CDR3 length equals 20 residues. Germline V CDR1 and CDR2: MNHEY, SMNVEV (reference sequence). Trimming cost V 3 bases and J 5 bases, with 31 bases left between them. CDR3 amino acids: CASSFLFGIGRVTIGTEAFF. CDR3 nucleotides: TGTGCCAGCAGTTTCTTGTTTGGTATCGGCCGGGTAACAATCGGAACTGAAGCTTTCTTT.

The rearrangement joins TRBV5-1 to TRBJ2-7; 9 bases align to TRBD1. V dropped 5 bases and J dropped 0; count of bases not matched to a gene: 3. This CDR3 region has 14 residues. Germline-derived CDR1 and CDR2 are SGHRS and YFSETQ. The CDR3 reads CASREQGASYEQYF. CDR3 in DNA: TGCGCCAGCAGGGAACAGGGGGCCTCCTACGAGCAGTACTTC.

V usage is TRBV9 and J usage is TRBJ2-7; D perhaps matches TRBD2 (6 bases). The CDR3 is 15 amino acids. V gave up 3 bases and J gave up 1 base, with 14 bases separating them. Germline loops: CDR1 SGDLS, CDR2 YYNGEE. The CDR3 DNA is TGTGCCAGCAGCGCTAGCGCGGATCCTTCCTACGAGCAGTACTTC. Its translation is CASSASADPSYEQYF. Drawing the rest from reference TRBV9 and TRBJ2-7, the complete variable domain is DSGVTQTPKHLITATGQRVTLRCSPRSGDLSVYWYQQSLDQGLQFLIQYYNGEERAKGNILERFSAQQFPDLHSELNLSSLELGDSALYFCASSASADPSYEQYFGPGTRLTVT.

V gene TRBV4-2 combines with J gene TRBJ2-7; possible D gene TRBD2, 6 bases. Looked up from germline, CDR1 is LGHNA and CDR2 is YNFKEQ. The CDR3 consists of 14 residues. The V end lost 5 bases, the J end lost 2 bases, and 13 bases lay between the germline ends. DNA of the CDR3: TGTGCCAGCAGCGCCCGGGGGACCACCTACGAGCAGTACTTC. It translates to CASSARGTTYEQYF.

The V gene is TRBV7-9, the J gene TRBJ1-1; 9 bases line up with TRBD1. This CDR3 region has 14 residues. J lost 11 bases, V lost 6 bases, and 13 bases had no gene match. Germline loops: CDR1 SEHNR, CDR2 FQNEAQ (reference sequence). In DNA form, the CDR3 reads TGTGCCAGCAGTCGAATAGGGACAGGGAATTTCGCTTTCTTT. It encodes CASSRIGTGNFAFF.

The V call is TRBV6-6, the J call TRBJ1-6; D is uncertain. Germline values: CDR1 MNHNY, CDR2 SVGAGI (reference sequence). The CDR3 length is 16 residues. V was trimmed by 3 bases and J by 5 bases, leaving 14 bases between them. The CDR3 region is CASSYGDPIDNSPLHF. The CDR3 bases are TGTGCCAGCAGTTATGGAGACCCGATAGATAATTCACCCCTCCACTTT.

A remark on this clone: Its ends do not fully match the called genes, so a read error is possible. The gene calls are TRBV7-7 and TRBJ2-1; possibly TRBD2 for D (6 bases). This CDR3 has 13 residues. Germline CDR1 is SSHAT and CDR2 is FNYEAQ (reference sequence). The CDR3 DNA reads TGTGCTAGCAGCTTAACTAGCTTCAATGAGCAGTTCTTC. Encoded protein: CASSLTSFNEQFF.

The J gene is TRBJ1-1, the V gene TRBV10-3; the D gene is possibly TRBD1 (5 bases). The CDR3 consists of 14 residues. The germline V and J ends were trimmed by 3 bases and 3 bases, with 11 bases remaining between them. Per the germline V gene, CDR1 is ENHRY and CDR2 is SYGVKD. CDR3 DNA: TGTGCCATCAGTGATCGGGGCGCAGACACTGAAGCTTTCTTT. This gives the protein CAISDRGADTEAFF.

The chain recombines TRBV6-4 with TRBJ2-2; a possible D gene is TRBD2 (5 bases). The CDR3 runs to 14 residues. The germline V gene encodes CDR1 MRHNA and CDR2 SNTAGT. The V gene lost 4 bases and the J gene lost 4 bases, with 10 bases spanning the gap. CDR3 sequence: CASSGNEGTGELFF. The CDR3 DNA is TGTGCCAGCAGTGGCAATGAGGGCACCGGGGAGCTGTTTTTT.

The chain uses TRBV5-1 and TRBJ2-7; 14 positions match TRBD2. This CDR3 has 19 amino acids. CDR1 SGHRS and CDR2 YFSETQ come from the germline V gene. Trimming took 4 bases from V and 5 from J; bases not matched to a gene: 17. CDR3 nucleotide sequence: TGCGCCAGCAGCAAGACTAGCGGGGGGGCCTTATTTATCGGCGACGAGCAGTACTTC. Protein product: CASSKTSGGALFIGDEQYF.

In its sample, this clone was seen a few times. This rearrangement joins TRBV6-5 to TRBJ2-1, with 7 bases aligning to TRBD2. CDR3 size: 14 residues. The trim removed 8 bases at V and 5 bases at J, leaving 9 bases unmatched. Germline loops: CDR1 MNHEY, CDR2 SVGAGI. The DNA of the CDR3 is TGTGCCAGCGTCACGACTAGCAGTAACAATGAGCAGTTCTTC. Translation: CASVTTSSNNEQFF.

This rearrangement joins TRBV6-5 to TRBJ1-2; 7 bases line up with TRBD1. The V and J ends lost 6 bases and 4 bases, in that order; junction bases with no gene match: 11. This CDR3 contains 15 residues. Germline values: CDR1 MNHEY, CDR2 SVGAGI. CDR3 loop: CASSTPRGAVYGYTF. For the CDR3, the DNA is TGTGCCAGCAGCACCCCCAGGGGGGCCGTCTATGGCTACACCTTC.

CDR3 bases: TGTGCCAGCGGTCAGGGACAGGCCGACACCGGGGAGCTGTTTTTT. This encodes CASGQGQADTGELFF. This rearrangement joins TRBV11-3 to TRBJ2-2; 8 bases fit TRBD1. V shed 8 bases, J shed 3 bases, and the junction held 8 bases outside the gene matches. The CDR3 covers 15 residues. Germline V lookup: CDR1 SGHNT, CDR2 YENEEA.

V is TRBV7-3 and J is TRBJ2-7; no clear D gene. This CDR3 region has 10 residues. V dropped 5 bases and J dropped 6 bases, with 5 bases sitting between them. Germline values: CDR1 SGHTA, CDR2 FQGTGA. In DNA, the CDR3 is TGTGCCAGCAGCCCGCCCGAGCAGTACTTC. Translating it yields CASSPPEQYF.

This clone was seen a single time. The J gene is TRBJ1-1, the V gene TRBV29-1; D is unclear. Germline V gene data show CDR1 as SQVTM and CDR2 as ANQGSEA. This CDR3 is built from 10 residues. The V gene lost 5 bases and the J gene lost 2 bases, with 3 bases spanning the gap. The CDR3 DNA reads TGCAGCGTTAGTAACACTGAAGCTTTCTTT. Protein product: CSVSNTEAFF.

This clone was observed a few times. This CDR3 reads CASSLGASSYNEQFF. DNA of the CDR3: TGTGCCAGCAGCTTAGGAGCGAGCTCCTACAATGAGCAGTTCTTC. The genes are TRBV11-3 and TRBJ2-1; no reliable D call. Germline V lookup: CDR1 SGHNT, CDR2 YENEEA. This CDR3 is 15 amino acids long. Trimming removed 1 base from V and 0 bases from J, with 7 bases in between.

The chain carries TRBV5-6 and TRBJ2-7; 9 positions match TRBD1. Germline CDR1 reads SGHDT; CDR2 reads YYEEEE. The CDR3 is 12 amino acids. J lost 10 bases, V lost 0 bases, and 2 bases had no gene match. The DNA of the CDR3 is TGTGCCAGCAGCTTGGACAGGGGGCCCCAGTACTTC. Translating gives CASSLDRGPQYF.

The rearrangement uses TRBV29-1 and TRBJ1-1; D remains ambiguous. V shed 2 bases and J shed 7 bases, with 17 bases lying between them. This CDR3 region has 14 residues. Germline V gene data show CDR1 as SQVTM and CDR2 as ANQGSEA. The CDR3 loop reads CSVEHGSAVGEAFF. CDR3 coding DNA: TGCAGCGTTGAACATGGATCAGCGGTGGGTGAAGCTTTCTTT.